The rows below give T cell receptor beta chains drawn from one sample of a study of CD4 and CD8 cells across lung adenocarcinoma regions. MiXCR was run by TCRdb on the PCR reads, yielding one entry per CDR3 protein. Of around 20,000 distinct CDR3 sequences listed, around 46% are singletons. Sequenced sample: CD4+ T cells from the margin of a lung tumor. The receptors were gathered from a male donor with lung adenocarcinoma. The CD4 and CD8 labels of this study may be unreliable. The CDR3 runs from the conserved cysteine through the conserved F or W. D genes are given only for firm matches. Clone size is stated in some rows and not others, as once, few, many or a class when expanded.

j_call d_call v_call clone_size cdr3_aa cdr3_nt
TRBJ1-2 TRBD1 TRBV3-1 few CASSQEQIRQGGNYGYTF TGTGCCAGCAGCCAAGAACAAATACGACAGGGGGGCAATTATGGCTACACCTTC
TRBJ2-2 - TRBV9 few CASSVGQLANTGELFF TGTGCCAGCAGCGTAGGACAGCTTGCGAACACCGGGGAGCTGTTTTTT
TRBJ2-3 TRBD2 TRBV6-1 - CAGRRSGNKDTQYF TGTGCGGGCAGGCGTAGCGGGAACAAAGATACGCAGTACTTT
TRBJ2-1 TRBD1 TRBV6-5 - CASSYWTGSVEQFF TGTGCCAGCAGTTACTGGACAGGGTCGGTTGAGCAGTTCTTC
TRBJ2-1 TRBD2 TRBV6-5 many CASNNLGWEGLNEQFF TGTGCCAGCAACAACCTGGGCTGGGAGGGCCTAAATGAGCAGTTCTTC
TRBJ1-2 - TRBV4-1 many CASSQDFRGTRPGYTF TGCGCCAGCAGCCAAGATTTTCGGGGAACGAGACCTGGCTACACCTTC
TRBJ2-3 - TRBV6-1 few CARGLGAKDTQYF TGTGCCAGGGGGCTGGGAGCCAAAGATACGCAGTATTTC
TRBJ2-1 TRBD2 TRBV6-1 - CASLAPGGAYNEQFF TGTGCCAGCCTGGCACCGGGAGGCGCCTACAATGAGCAGTTCTTC
TRBJ2-1 - TRBV4-1 many CASSQAFSNEQFF TGCGCCAGCAGCCAAGCTTTCAGTAATGAGCAGTTCTTC
TRBJ2-1 - TRBV6-1 once CASSEPWTDQQFF TGTGCCAGCAGTGAACCCTGGACAGACCAGCAGTTCTTC
TRBJ2-1 - TRBV12-3/TRBV12-4 many CASSSEGVWGNEQFF TGTGCCAGCAGTTCCGAGGGGGTATGGGGCAATGAGCAGTTCTTC
TRBJ2-1 TRBD2 TRBV27 - CASSLSTPGLAGVEQFF TGTGCCAGCAGTTTATCGACTCCGGGACTAGCGGGTGTCGAACAGTTCTTC
TRBJ2-1 TRBD2 TRBV4-2 - CASSQDSWSSGGYEQFF TGTGCCAGCAGCCAAGATAGTTGGTCTAGCGGGGGGTATGAGCAGTTCTTC
TRBJ2-1 TRBD1 TRBV4-1 many CASSRSRDRVYHEQFF TGCGCCAGCAGCCGGTCGAGGGACAGGGTTTATCATGAGCAGTTCTTC
TRBJ2-4 - TRBV27 - CATGLRAKNMQYF TGTGCCACGGGTCTGAGAGCCAAAAACATGCAGTACTTC
TRBJ2-5 - TRBV7-2 many CASSPQEAGTQYF TGTGCCAGCAGCCCGCAAGAAGCTGGGACCCAGTACTTC
TRBJ2-7 TRBD1 TRBV3-1 once CASRLSGGGYEQYF TGTGCCAGCAGACTCTCAGGGGGTGGTTACGAGCAGTACTTC
TRBJ2-3 - TRBV15 few CATSLLEGTDTQYF TGTGCCACCAGCCTCCTGGAGGGCACAGATACGCAGTATTTT
TRBJ2-5 TRBD2 TRBV27 medium-sized CASTTSGTSGIETQYF TGTGCCAGCACTACTTCCGGGACTAGCGGGATTGAGACCCAGTACTTC
TRBJ2-2 TRBD2 TRBV4-1 many CASSQEGRGTGELFF TGCGCCAGCAGCCAAGAAGGGAGGGGTACCGGGGAGCTGTTTTTT
TRBJ1-1 - TRBV27 - CAISLGGWNTEAFF TGTGCCATCAGCCTAGGGGGGTGGAACACTGAAGCTTTCTTT
TRBJ2-3 TRBD1 TRBV6-1 - CVRSLQSVITGAQYF TGTGTCCGCAGCCTCCAGTCCGTAATTACAGGGGCGCAGTATTTT
TRBJ2-7 - TRBV20-1 - CSAPGQSASPYEQYF TGCAGTGCTCCCGGACAGAGCGCGAGCCCCTACGAGCAGTACTTC
TRBJ2-3 TRBD2 TRBV4-2 - CASSQEGLAGVGTDTQYF TGTGCCAGCAGCCAAGAAGGACTAGCGGGAGTTGGCACAGATACGCAGTATTTT
TRBJ2-4 TRBD1 TRBV10-3 - CAGGAGAGGKDIQYF TGTGCCGGGGGTGCCGGGGCAGGGGGCAAAGACATTCAGTACTTC
TRBJ2-5 - TRBV6-1 - CASSVRDRAPLEVETQYF TGTGCCAGCAGTGTCCGGGACCGTGCCCCATTAGAGGTGGAGACCCAGTATTTC
TRBJ2-3 - TRBV27 - CASSPGRGPCGTDTQYF TGTGCCAGCAGTCCTGGCCGGGGGCCGTGTGGGACAGATACGCAGTACTTT
TRBJ2-6 - TRBV30 many CAWGRSSGANVLTF TGTGCTTGGGGGAGAAGCTCTGGGGCCAACGTCCTGACTTTC
TRBJ2-5 - TRBV6-1 - CASSVRGRGPCDQETQYF TGTGCCAGCAGTGTCCGGGGCCGTGGGCCATGTGACCAAGAGACCCAGTATTTC
TRBJ2-5 TRBD1 TRBV4-1 - CASSQGRGLETQYF TGCGCCAGCAGCCAAGGTAGGGGGCTGGAGACCCAGTACTTC
TRBJ2-7 TRBD2 TRBV7-2 - CASTAGGSYEQYF TGTGCCAGCACGGCGGGAGGCTCCTACGAGCAGTACTTC
TRBJ2-3 - TRBV10-2 - CGSSGVSGTNTQYF TGCGGCAGCTCGGGAGTGTCGGGCACAAATACGCAGTATTTC
TRBJ2-4 - TRBV6-4 - CARSEGLWAKNIQYF TGTGCCCGCAGCGAGGGGCTGTGGGCCAAAAACATTCAGTATTTC
TRBJ2-1 TRBD1 TRBV6-1 medium-sized CASSDGTGVRGEQFF TGTGCCAGCAGTGACGGGACAGGGGTTAGGGGTGAGCAGTTCTTC
TRBJ2-3 - TRBV6-1 - CAGGDAAGEADTQYF TGTGCCGGGGGTGACGCGGCAGGGGAGGCAGATACGCAGTATTTT
TRBJ2-3 TRBD2 TRBV6-5 - CASSSTGLAGGRRTDTQYF TGTGCCAGCAGTTCCACCGGACTAGCGGGGGGGCGACGCACAGATACGCAGTATTTT
TRBJ2-1 TRBD2 TRBV27 few CASSPPGTSFYNEQFF TGTGCCAGCAGTCCCCCCGGGACTAGCTTCTACAATGAGCAGTTCTTC
TRBJ2-7 - TRBV6-5 many CASSYSWDLTSYEQYF TGTGCCAGCAGTTACTCGTGGGACTTAACCTCCTACGAGCAGTACTTC
TRBJ2-1 TRBD2 TRBV10-2 - CASSDPNSGRVNEQFF TGCGCCAGCAGTGACCCAAATAGCGGGAGAGTCAATGAGCAGTTCTTC
TRBJ2-3 - TRBV5-8 many CASSLLDTQYF TGTGCCAGCAGCTTACTAGATACGCAGTATTTT